This TCR beta chain derives from a study of control samples from healthy donors and cancer patients. The CDR3 runs 16 residues. Losses at the gene ends were 4 bases for V and 1 base for J; bases not matched to a gene: 7. CDR1 is SGHRS and CDR2 is YFSETQ in the germline V gene. Profiling relied on immunoSEQ multiplex PCR, and the TCRdb table lists in-frame clones only, not all of them. The sample records 98,000 or so clones, more than 75% being singletons. The sequencing input was blood. The J gene is TRBJ2-2, the V gene TRBV5-1; 7 bases match TRBD1. This receptor was identified in a man between 60 and 75 years old in good health. CDR3 bases: TGCGCCAGCAGCAAAGCCGGGACAGTGAACACCGGGGAGCTGTTTTTT. The encoded protein is CASSKAGTVNTGELFF.